This paragraph reports one TCR beta chain. Generated by immunoSEQ multiplex PCR, the TCRdb table keeps only in-frame clones and is missing some. The sample yields around 40,000 clones, over 90% seen once. This sample stems from a study of T cell changes during pregnancy in multiple sclerosis. CDR3 length: 15 amino acids. CDR1 and CDR2 from the germline V gene are SGHRS and YFSETQ. V dropped 0 bases and J dropped 2; count of bases not matched to a gene: 1. The source is a female donor with multiple sclerosis, enrolled in a pregnancy study. The sample in question was CD4+ T cells from peripheral blood mononuclear cells, obtained in the second trimester of pregnancy. The V and J genes are TRBV5-1 and TRBJ2-1; 8 bases line up with TRBD1. CDR3 sequence reads: CASSLGTGTYNEQFF. For the CDR3, the DNA is TGCGCCAGCAGCTTGGGGACAGGGACCTACAATGAGCAGTTCTTC.